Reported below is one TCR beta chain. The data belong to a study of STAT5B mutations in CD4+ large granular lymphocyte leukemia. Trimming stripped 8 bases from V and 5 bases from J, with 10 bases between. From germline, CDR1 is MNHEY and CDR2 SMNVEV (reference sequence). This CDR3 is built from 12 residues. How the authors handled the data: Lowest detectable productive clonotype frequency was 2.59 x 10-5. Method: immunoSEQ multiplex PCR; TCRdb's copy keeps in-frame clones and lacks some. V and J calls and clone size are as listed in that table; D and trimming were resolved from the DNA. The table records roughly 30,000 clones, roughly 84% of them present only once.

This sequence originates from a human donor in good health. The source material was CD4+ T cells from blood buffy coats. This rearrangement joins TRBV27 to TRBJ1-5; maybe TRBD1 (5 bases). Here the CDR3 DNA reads TGTGCCAGCGGGAGAGGGGATCAGCCCCAGCATTTT. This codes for CASGRGDQPQHF.